The table lists the clone carrying this T cell receptor beta chain with a few counts. What it binds is unknown. Preparation of the TCRbeta library involved a method that used unique molecular identifiers. TCRdb re-called the PCR reads with MiXCR, one entry per CDR3 protein. The repertoire holds 84,000 or so distinct CDR3 sequences, 15% seen once, with around 20% in the top ten. The data were taken from a study of T-cell reconstitution after alpha-beta-depleted transplantation in children. General study results and limits: Where alpha-beta T cells came from about two months after transplant was reportedly several hundred expanded graft clones. TCRbeta diversity was high at day 60 in some patients (a result of surviving recipient T cells and thymic progenitors). T-cell numbers and diversity, one year after transplant, stemmed largely from T cells that were newly produced.

The specimen comprised PBMCs, mostly from graft donor cells, sampled 180 days after TCRalphabeta/CD19-depleted stem cell transplant. The receptor was isolated from a male patient aged 2-15 years who had a stem cell transplant for acute lymphoblastic leukemia, so the T cells may come from the graft donor.

The CDR3 is CASSFLDEQFF. The CDR3 DNA reads TGCGCCAGCAGCTTTCTGGATGAGCAGTTCTTC. V is TRBV5-1 and J is TRBJ2-1, with unresolved D. The CDR3 is made up of 11 amino acids. Trimming took off 2 bases at V and 8 bases at J, with 5 bases between the two ends. Germline V gene sequence: CDR1 SGHRS, CDR2 YFSETQ.